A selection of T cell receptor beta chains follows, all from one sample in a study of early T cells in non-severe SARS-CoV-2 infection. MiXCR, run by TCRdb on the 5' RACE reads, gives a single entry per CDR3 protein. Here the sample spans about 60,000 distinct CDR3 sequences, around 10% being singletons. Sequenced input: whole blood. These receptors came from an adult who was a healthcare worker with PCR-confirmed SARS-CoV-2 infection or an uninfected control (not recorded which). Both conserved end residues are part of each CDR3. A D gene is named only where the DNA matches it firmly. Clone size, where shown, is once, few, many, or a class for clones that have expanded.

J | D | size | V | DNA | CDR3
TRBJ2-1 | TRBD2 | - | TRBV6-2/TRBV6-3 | TGTGCCAGCAGTTACTGGACCCCCGGACTAGCGGGACCAAACAATGAGCAGTTCTTC | CASSYWTPGLAGPNNEQFF
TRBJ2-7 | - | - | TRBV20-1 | TGCAGTGCTAGGCCGGCAGGGACCTACGAGCAGTACTTC | CSARPAGTYEQYF
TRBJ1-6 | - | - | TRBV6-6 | TGTGCCAGCAGTTACTGGACGGATCTACGGACGTATTCACCCCTCCACTTT | CASSYWTDLRTYSPLHF
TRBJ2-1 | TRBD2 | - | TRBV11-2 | TGTGCCAGCAGCTTAGATCTCCCCCCAGCGGGAGTGATGCGGGAGCAGTTCTTC | CASSLDLPPAGVMREQFF
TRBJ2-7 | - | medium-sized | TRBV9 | TGTGCCAGCAGCCCAGACCCCATGGGGCGGTCCTACGAGCAGTACTTC | CASSPDPMGRSYEQYF
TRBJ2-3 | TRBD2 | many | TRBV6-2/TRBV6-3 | TGTGCCAGCAGTTACCTGCCTAGCGGGATCGGAGATACGCAGTATTTT | CASSYLPSGIGDTQYF
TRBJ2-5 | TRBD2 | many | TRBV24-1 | TGTGCCACCAGTGATGGACTAGCGGGACGTGAGACCCAGTACTTC | CATSDGLAGRETQYF
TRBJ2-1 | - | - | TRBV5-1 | TGCGCCAGCAGCTTGGCCATGTGGACAGCGGACGAAGGTTTTTTGGATGAGCAGTTCTTC | CASSLAMWTADEGFLDEQFF
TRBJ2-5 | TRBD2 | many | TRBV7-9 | TGTGCCAGCAGCTTAGAGGGACTAGCAGAGACCCAGTACTTC | CASSLEGLAETQYF
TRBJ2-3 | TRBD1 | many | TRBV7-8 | TGTGCCAGCAGCGCGAGGGACAGATCTAGCACAGATACGCAGTATTTT | CASSARDRSSTDTQYF
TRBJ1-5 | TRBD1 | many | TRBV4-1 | TGCGCCAGCAGCCCCTTGTCGGCAGGGGGCCAATATAGCAATCAGCCCCAGCATTTT | CASSPLSAGGQYSNQPQHF
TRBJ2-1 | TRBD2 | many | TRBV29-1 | TGCAGCGTGGGACTAGCGGGAGCACGTGAGCAGTTCTTC | CSVGLAGAREQFF
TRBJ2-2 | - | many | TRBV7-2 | TGTGCCAGCAGACAACCTAGGGGTGTTACCGGGGAGCTGTTTTTT | CASRQPRGVTGELFF
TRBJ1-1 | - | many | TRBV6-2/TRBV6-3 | TGTGCCAGCAGTTACTCGGGACGCCTGAGCGGAGCTTTCTTT | CASSYSGRLSGAFF
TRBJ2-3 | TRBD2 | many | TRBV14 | TGTGCCAGCAGCCGGCGGACTAGCGGCACAGATACGCAGTATTTT | CASSRRTSGTDTQYF
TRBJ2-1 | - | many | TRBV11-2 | TGTGCCAGCAGCCCCCGGTCGTGGGGCAATGAGCAGTTCTTC | CASSPRSWGNEQFF
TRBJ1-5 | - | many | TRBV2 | TGTGCCAGCAGTTACAGGTCCGGGGAGCCCCAGCATTTT | CASSYRSGEPQHF
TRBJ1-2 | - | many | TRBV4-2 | TGTGCCAGCAGCCAAGAAGAGGGAGACTATGGCTACACCTTC | CASSQEEGDYGYTF
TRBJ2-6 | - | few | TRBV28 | TGTGCCAGCAGTTTATGGCGGGGCCCTGGGGCCAACGTCCTGACTTTC | CASSLWRGPGANVLTF
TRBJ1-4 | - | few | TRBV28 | TGTGCCAGCAAACTGCCCGCCACGGGGGAAAAACTGTTTTTT | CASKLPATGEKLFF
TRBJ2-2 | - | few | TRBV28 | TGTGCCAGCTTAAGGGGGACCGGGGAGCTGTTTTTT | CASLRGTGELFF
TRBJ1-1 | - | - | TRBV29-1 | TGCAGCGTTGAGGGGCCGGGTGAAGCTTTCTTT | CSVEGPGEAFF
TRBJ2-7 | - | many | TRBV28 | TGTGCCAGCAGTGTACAGGGTTACGAGCAGTACTTC | CASSVQGYEQYF
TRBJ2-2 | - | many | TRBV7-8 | TGTGCCAGCAGCCCGCGGGGCCGTGGCACCGGGGAGCTGTTTTTT | CASSPRGRGTGELFF
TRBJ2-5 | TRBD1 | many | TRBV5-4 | TGTGCCAGCAGCAGTTGGACAGGGGGTGGCGAGACCCAGTACTTC | CASSSWTGGGETQYF
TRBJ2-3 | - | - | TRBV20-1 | TGCAGTGCTAGGACCCGCCGGGGTGCAGATACGCAGTATTTT | CSARTRRGADTQYF
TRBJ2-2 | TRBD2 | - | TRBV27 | TGTGCCAGCAGTTTAGCGGGAGGCGCCACCGGGGAGCTGTTTTTT | CASSLAGGATGELFF
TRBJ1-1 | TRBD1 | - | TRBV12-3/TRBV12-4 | TGTGCCAGCAGTTTGCGACAGGGAGGTATTACTGAAGCTTTCTTT | CASSLRQGGITEAFF
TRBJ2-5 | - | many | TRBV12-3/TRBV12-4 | TGTGCCAGCAGTTCCTCTCGGGGGCAAGAGACCCAGTACTTC | CASSSSRGQETQYF
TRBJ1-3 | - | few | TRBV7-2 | TGTGCCAGCAGCTTAGATAACACCATATATTTT | CASSLDNTIYF
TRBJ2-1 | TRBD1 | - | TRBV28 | TGTGCCAGCAGTCCGTCAGACAGGGTGGGCAATGAGCAGTTCTTC | CASSPSDRVGNEQFF
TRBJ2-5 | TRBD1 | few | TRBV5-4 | TGTGCCAGCAGCTCGGGACAGGGCCAAGAGACCCAGTACTTC | CASSSGQGQETQYF
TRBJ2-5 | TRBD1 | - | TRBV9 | TGTGCCAGCAGCCCCGGGACAGGGAGGTTGCAAGAGACCCAGTACTTC | CASSPGTGRLQETQYF
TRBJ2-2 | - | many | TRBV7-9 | TGTGCCAGCAGCTTAGGGAAATCCGGGGAGCTGTTTTTT | CASSLGKSGELFF
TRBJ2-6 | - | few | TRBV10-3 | TGTGCCATCAGTGAGTCTGGTCAGCGCATCTCTGGGGCCAACGTCCTGACTTTC | CAISESGQRISGANVLTF
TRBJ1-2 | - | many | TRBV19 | TGTGCCAGTAAGGAGGGGCTGAATGGCTACACCTTC | CASKEGLNGYTF
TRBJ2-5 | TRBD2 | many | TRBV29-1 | TGCAGCGTTGTACCAGCGGGAGGTCGGACCCAGTACTTC | CSVVPAGGRTQYF
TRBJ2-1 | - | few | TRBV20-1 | TGCAGTGCTGGGACGTTGGGCACGTATGAGCAGTTCTTC | CSAGTLGTYEQFF
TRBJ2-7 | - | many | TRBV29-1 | TGCAGCGTCACTACCCGGGCCCCTCTCCACGAGCAGTACTTC | CSVTTRAPLHEQYF
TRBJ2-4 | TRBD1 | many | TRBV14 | TGTGCCAGCAGTCCAATTCGTCAGGGGGCCAACATTCAGTACTTC | CASSPIRQGANIQYF
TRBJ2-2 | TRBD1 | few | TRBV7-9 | TGTGCCAGCAGCTCCTATTACCGATACAGGGGGGACACCGGGGAGCTGTTTTTT | CASSSYYRYRGDTGELFF
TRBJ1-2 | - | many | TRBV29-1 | TGCAGCGTTGAAGAGGGACACGGATCTTATGGCTACACCTTC | CSVEEGHGSYGYTF
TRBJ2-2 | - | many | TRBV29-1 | TGCAGCGTGGCGACAGGGAGGACCGGGGAGCTGTTTTTT | CSVATGRTGELFF
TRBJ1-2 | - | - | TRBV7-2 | TGTGCCAGCAGCTTAAGGCAATATGGCTACACCTTC | CASSLRQYGYTF
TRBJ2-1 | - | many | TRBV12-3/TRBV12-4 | TGTGCCAGCGCACTAAACATTCAGCGATACAATGAGCAGTTCTTC | CASALNIQRYNEQFF
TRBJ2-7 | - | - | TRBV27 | TGTGCCAGCAGCCTGTCATTCCACGAGCAGAGGGTCTACGAGCAGTACTTC | CASSLSFHEQRVYEQYF
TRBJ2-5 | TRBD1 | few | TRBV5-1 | TGCGCCTGTAGGACAGGGGTCCAAGAGACCCAGTACTTC | CACRTGVQETQYF
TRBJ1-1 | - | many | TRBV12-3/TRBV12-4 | TGTGCCAGCAGTTTCGCCAGGGGTTCCGCTGAAGCTTTCTTT | CASSFARGSAEAFF
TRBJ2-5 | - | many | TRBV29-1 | TGCAGCTCCGTGGTCGGGGAGACCCAGTACTTC | CSSVVGETQYF
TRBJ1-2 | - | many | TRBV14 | TGTGCCAGCAGCAGCCTCCGCCCCGTCGGCAGGGGATATTATGGCTACACCTTC | CASSSLRPVGRGYYGYTF
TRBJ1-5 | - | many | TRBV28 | TGTGCCAGCAGTTTAATAGGACAGAGCAATCAGCCCCAGCATTTT | CASSLIGQSNQPQHF
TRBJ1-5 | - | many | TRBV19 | TGTGCCAGTACGGGCAGTACCCAGCATTTT | CASTGSTQHF
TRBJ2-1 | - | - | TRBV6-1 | TGTGCCAGCAGTGCACCGGACAGGGACGGCGGGAGGACGTCCTACAATGAGCAGTTCTTC | CASSAPDRDGGRTSYNEQFF
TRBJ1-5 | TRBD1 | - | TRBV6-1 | TGTGCCAGCAGCGCCGGACAGGGGGTTCAGCCCCAGCATTTT | CASSAGQGVQPQHF
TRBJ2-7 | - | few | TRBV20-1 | TGCAGTGCTAGCCTCCTACCAGGTGGCGAGCAGTACTTC | CSASLLPGGEQYF
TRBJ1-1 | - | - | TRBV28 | TGTGCCAGCATCAGGGTCCCGAACACTGAAGCTTTCTTT | CASIRVPNTEAFF
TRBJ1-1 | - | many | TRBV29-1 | TGCAGCGTCGCGATGGCGGTATCCGTACTGAACACTGAAGCTTTCTTT | CSVAMAVSVLNTEAFF
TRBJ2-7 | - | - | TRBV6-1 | TGTGCCAGCAGTGAATCAACAGGGTACGAGCAGTACTTC | CASSESTGYEQYF